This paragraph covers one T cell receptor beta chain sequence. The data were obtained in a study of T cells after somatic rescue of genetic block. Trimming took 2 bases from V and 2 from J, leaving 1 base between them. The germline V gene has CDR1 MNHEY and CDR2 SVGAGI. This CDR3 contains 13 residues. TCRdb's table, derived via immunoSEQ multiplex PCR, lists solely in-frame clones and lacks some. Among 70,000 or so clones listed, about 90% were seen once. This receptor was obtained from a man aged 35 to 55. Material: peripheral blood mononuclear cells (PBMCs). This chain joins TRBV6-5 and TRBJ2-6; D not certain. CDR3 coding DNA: TGTGCCAGCAGTTACGCTGGGGCCAACGTCCTGACTTTC. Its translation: CASSYAGANVLTF.